These 24 T cell receptor beta chains were all obtained from the same sample, sequenced in a study of response to subunit inactivated influenza vaccine. TCRdb re-derived calls from the RT-PCR reads in MiXCR, one entry per CDR3 protein. The sample has around 570,000 distinct CDR3 sequences, approximately 7.7% seen once. The material sequenced was PBMCs from blood, taken roughly 24 months after vaccination. These receptors were taken from a man aged 45 to 70 who received an inactivated influenza vaccine.

The rearrangement links TRBV7-9 to TRBJ2-5, with 12 nucleotides matching TRBD2. The CDR3 is 17 amino acids. Trimming took 0 bases from V and 2 from J; bases not matched to a gene: 4. Germline-derived CDR1 and CDR2 are SEHNR and FQNEAQ (reference sequence). CDR3 DNA: TGTGCCAGCAGCTTAGCTTCGACTAGCGGGGGTCAAGAGACCCAGTACTTC. Translating it yields CASSLASTSGGQETQYF.

This chain joins TRBV7-9 and TRBJ1-4; unclear D gene. Trimming removed 4 bases from V and 2 bases from J, with 8 bases in between. Germline CDR1 reads SEHNR; CDR2 reads FQNEAQ (reference sequence). CDR3 length: 14 amino acids. DNA of the CDR3: TGTGCCAGCAGCTCGGGGTTGACTAATGAAAAACTGTTTTTT. Encoded protein: CASSSGLTNEKLFF.

Comment on this clonotype: A much larger clonotype is one base distant, so this may be a read error. The V gene is TRBV29-1, the J gene TRBJ2-7; possibly TRBD1 for D (5 bases). The ends were cut back, 4 bases at V and 2 bases at J, with 12 bases in the middle. The CDR3 has 13 amino acids. The V gene's germline CDR1 is SQVTM and CDR2 ANQGSEA. The CDR3, as DNA: TGCAGCGTTGTTGGAGACAGCCCCTACGAGCAGTACTTC. Translation gives CSVVGDSPYEQYF.

This chain connects TRBV10-3 to TRBJ1-1, with TRBD1 identical over 9 bases. V gave up 5 bases and J gave up 7 bases; unmatched junction bases: 8. This CDR3 spans 14 amino acids. Germline assignment: CDR1 ENHRY and CDR2 SYGVKD. DNA for the CDR3: TGTGCCATCAGTAATGGACAGGGGATTAATGAAGCTTTCTTT. Residues: CAISNGQGINEAFF.

V and J are TRBV7-9 and TRBJ2-3; D not resolved. This CDR3 region has 13 residues. The V and J ends lost 3 bases and 2 bases respectively, with 6 bases between them. The V gene's germline CDR1 is SEHNR and CDR2 FQNEAQ (reference sequence). The CDR3: CASSLRITDTQYF. For the CDR3, the DNA is TGTGCCAGCAGCTTGCGAATCACAGATACGCAGTATTTT.

The chain joins TRBV4-3 to TRBJ2-3, with a possible D match to TRBD2 (6 bases). This CDR3 contains 16 residues. V was cut by 0 bases and J by 3 bases, with 13 bases left in between. Germline CDR1 is LGHNA and CDR2 is YSLEER. The CDR3: CASSQDPGRMTDTQYF. The DNA of the CDR3 is TGCGCCAGCAGCCAAGATCCAGGGAGGATGACAGATACGCAGTATTTT.

In this sample, this clonotype turned up many times. V gene TRBV4-1 combines with J gene TRBJ1-1, with D unclear. V was pared by 1 base and J by 1 base, with 7 bases between. Germline V gene lookup returns CDR1 MGHRA and CDR2 YSYEKL. This CDR3 has 14 residues. The CDR3 protein is CASSQGIGNTEAFF. CDR3 nucleotides: TGCGCCAGCAGCCAAGGGATTGGGAACACTGAAGCTTTCTTT.

This chain uses TRBV6-1 with TRBJ1-2; D ambiguous. The CDR3 covers 14 residues. The V gene lost 6 bases and the J gene lost 4 bases, with 15 bases spanning the gap. Germline V gene lookup returns CDR1 MNHNS and CDR2 SASEGT. The chain's CDR3 is CASRNKEPLYGYTF. The CDR3 DNA sequence: TGTGCCAGCAGGAACAAGGAACCCCTCTATGGCTACACCTTC.

At least ten counts were recorded for this clonotype. J is TRBJ2-2 and V is TRBV10-2, with D uncertain. V was clipped by 4 bases and J by 2 bases, with 5 bases between them. The length of the CDR3 is 13 residues. Germline assignment: CDR1 WSHSY and CDR2 SAAADI. CDR3 sequence reads: CASSGSNTGELFF. The CDR3 DNA follows: TGCGCCAGCAGTGGGTCTAACACCGGGGAGCTGTTTTTT.

Many counts were recorded for this clonotype. The chain employs TRBV11-2 and TRBJ1-1, with D perhaps TRBD1 (5 bases). The CDR3 runs 13 residues. Germline CDR1 and CDR2: SGHAT and FQNNGV. The ends were cut back, 1 base at V and 4 bases at J, with 7 bases in the middle. This CDR3 is CASSLVGATEAFF. Written as DNA, the CDR3 is TGTGCCAGCAGCTTAGTCGGGGCCACTGAAGCTTTCTTT. The full variable domain, rest sourced from reference TRBV11-2 and TRBJ1-1, is EAGVAQSPRYKIIEKRQSVAFWCNPISGHATLYWYQQILGQGPKLLIQFQNNGVVDDSQLPKDRFSAERLKGVDSTLKIQPAKLEDSAVYLCASSLVGATEAFFGQGTRLTVV.

The sample holds many counts of this clonotype. The CDR3: CASSHPTGNTIYF. CDR3 DNA sequence: TGTGCCAGCAGCCACCCCACTGGAAACACCATATATTTT. This chain joins TRBV28 and TRBJ1-3, with D uncertain. The germline V and J ends were trimmed by 6 bases and 2 bases, with 8 bases remaining between them. Germline V lookup: CDR1 MDHEN, CDR2 SYDVKM. This CDR3 comprises 13 residues.

The chain couples TRBV5-1 to TRBJ1-1; D is ambiguous. Germline CDR1 SGHRS, CDR2 YFSETQ. CDR3 size: 14 residues. V was clipped by 3 bases and J by 1 base, with 10 bases between them. CDR3 sequence: CASSSAAKNTEAFF. The CDR3, as DNA: TGCGCCAGCAGCTCGGCGGCAAAGAACACTGAAGCTTTCTTT.

The V and J genes are TRBV5-1 and TRBJ2-3; D is perhaps TRBD2 (6 bases). CDR1 and CDR2 (germline): SGHRS, YFSETQ. V was trimmed by 3 bases and J by 2 bases, leaving 7 bases between them. The CDR3 length is 13 residues. The chain's CDR3 is CASSWRDTDTQYF. The CDR3 bases are TGCGCCAGCAGCTGGAGGGACACAGATACGCAGTATTTT.

The chain couples TRBV29-1 to TRBJ2-7; TRBD2 aligns across 13 bases. This CDR3 region has 16 residues. With 4 bases clipped from V and 4 bases from J, the junction kept 10 bases outside the gene matches. Germline V gene lookup returns CDR1 SQVTM and CDR2 ANQGSEA. The CDR3 DNA reads TGCAGCGTTGGATCTACTAGCGGGAGGGCCGTGTACGAGCAGTACTTC. This encodes CSVGSTSGRAVYEQYF.

This chain connects TRBV29-1 to TRBJ2-7, with TRBD2 as a possible D gene (5 bases). Germline V gene lookup returns CDR1 SQVTM and CDR2 ANQGSEA. The V gene lost 3 bases and the J gene lost 0 bases, with 6 bases spanning the gap. The CDR3 runs to 12 residues. CDR3 protein: CSVDGDSYEQYF. The CDR3 coding sequence is TGCAGCGTTGACGGGGACTCCTACGAGCAGTACTTC.

This clonotype was seen a few times. CDR3 loop: CSVAPRGSTDTQYF. The CDR3 coding sequence is TGCAGCGTTGCCCCGAGGGGAAGCACAGATACGCAGTATTTT. This rearrangement joins TRBV29-1 to TRBJ2-3; D may correspond to TRBD1 or TRBD2 (5 bases each). Trimming removed 4 bases from V and 0 bases from J, with 11 bases in between. Germline V lookup: CDR1 SQVTM, CDR2 ANQGSEA. There are 14 residues in the CDR3.

This clonotype was seen only a few times. This chain's CDR3 is CASSAAIGGPSYNEQFF. CDR3 nucleotide sequence: TGTGCCAGCTCGGCAGCTATTGGCGGCCCCTCCTACAATGAGCAGTTCTTC. The V gene is TRBV25-1, the J gene TRBJ2-1; no reliable D call. In germline, CDR1 is MGHDK, CDR2 SYGVNS. With 8 bases removed from V and 0 bases from J, the gap between germline ends came to 20 bases. This CDR3 has 17 amino acids.

This clonotype was seen at least ten times. The chain carries TRBV28 and TRBJ2-4; 12 bases match TRBD2. The CDR3 spans 16 residues. V lost 6 bases to trimming and J lost 5 bases; unmatched junction nucleotides: 8. Per the germline V gene, CDR1 is MDHEN and CDR2 is SYDVKM. CDR3 DNA: TGTGCCAGCAGCATTCTAGCGGGAGGGCCGGAAAACATTCAGTACTTC. Amino acids: CASSILAGGPENIQYF.

The chain carries TRBV20-1 and TRBJ2-5; 7 bases match TRBD2. The germline CDR1 and CDR2 sequences are DFQATT and SNEGSKA (reference sequence). After removal of 6 bases from V and 5 bases from J, the junction contained 21 bases not matched to a gene. The CDR3 is made up of 17 amino acids. The CDR3 reads CSAFVAGDEEVRETQYF. CDR3 DNA sequence: TGCAGTGCCTTCGTTGCGGGGGATGAGGAAGTACGGGAGACCCAGTACTTC.

CDR3 residues: CASSETSGGGDTQYF. The DNA for the CDR3 is TGCGCCAGCAGCGAGACTAGCGGGGGTGGAGATACGCAGTATTTT. The V call is TRBV5-1, the J call TRBJ2-3, with TRBD2 matching over 12 bases. Trimming at V came to 4 bases and at J to 5 bases, leaving 5 bases not matched to a gene. The CDR3 runs 15 residues. Germline V lookup: CDR1 SGHRS, CDR2 YFSETQ.

In its sample, this clonotype was seen many times. This chain links TRBV4-1 with TRBJ1-1; no reliable D call. V was pared by 1 base and J by 3 bases, with 9 bases between. Germline-derived CDR1 and CDR2 are MGHRA and YSYEKL. The CDR3 has 14 residues. The CDR3: CASSQADGYTEAFF. The DNA of the CDR3 is TGCGCCAGCAGCCAAGCGGACGGATACACTGAAGCTTTCTTT.

This clonotype was observed many times. The chain joins TRBV5-1 to TRBJ2-7; the match to TRBD1 covers 9 bases. This CDR3 has 15 residues. Germline lookup yields CDR1 SGHRS and CDR2 YFSETQ. Germline trimming cut 3 bases from V and 6 bases from J; bases unmatched to any gene: 10. The CDR3 spells CASSSGTGTQSEQYF. DNA for the CDR3: TGCGCCAGCAGCTCCGGGACAGGGACCCAGAGCGAGCAGTACTTC.

V gene TRBV5-1 combines with J gene TRBJ1-2; TRBD1 matches 8 bases. V shed 4 bases, J shed 4 bases, and the junction held 6 bases outside the gene matches. The germline CDR1 and CDR2 sequences are SGHRS and YFSETQ. This CDR3 is 14 amino acids long. This CDR3 reads CASSPGGIGYGYTF. In DNA form, the CDR3 reads TGCGCCAGCAGCCCAGGGGGCATAGGCTATGGCTACACCTTC.

This clonotype was recorded many times. The genes are TRBV5-1 and TRBJ2-1; 8 nucleotides line up with TRBD2. CDR1 SGHRS and CDR2 YFSETQ come from the germline V gene. The CDR3 sequence is 17 residues long. Unmatched junction bases numbered 9, after V lost 1 base and J lost 3 bases. This CDR3 is CASSLNAGREVYNEQFF. The CDR3 nucleotides are TGCGCCAGCAGCTTGAACGCTGGGCGGGAGGTCTACAATGAGCAGTTCTTC.